This entry lists 21 T cell receptor beta chains sequenced from one sample in a study of CD8 T cells in ankylosing spondylitis. Via MiXCR, TCRdb re-called the 5' RACE reads, giving one row per CDR3 protein. The data contain about 150,000 distinct CDR3 sequences, 44% of them singletons. The sample consisted of synovial fluid, either unsorted or a sorted T cell fraction (not recorded which). All receptors derive from a male donor with ankylosing spondylitis.

The chain links TRBV12-3 or TRBV12-4 to TRBJ2-7, with D unresolved. V lost 0 bases and J lost 3, with 18 bases in between. This CDR3 spans 17 amino acids. CDR3 sequence: CASSLAPHYDSYYEQYF. Written as DNA, the CDR3 is TGTGCCAGCAGTTTAGCTCCACATTATGATTCGTACTACGAGCAGTACTTC.

This clonotype was seen more than once but under ten times. The rearrangement uses TRBV4-1 and TRBJ2-7; 8 bases fit TRBD2. This CDR3 spans 15 amino acids. In germline, CDR1 is MGHRA, CDR2 YSYEKL. V lost 2 bases, J lost 2 bases, and 5 bases stayed unmatched. CDR3: CASSQLREDAYEQYF. The CDR3 nucleotides read TGCGCCAGCAGCCAACTGCGGGAGGACGCCTACGAGCAGTACTTC.

The rearrangement uses TRBV4-2 and TRBJ2-6; no reliable D call. The germline V gene has CDR1 LGHNA and CDR2 YNFKEQ. V was shortened by 1 base and J by 3 bases, with 13 bases between the two germline ends. This CDR3 has 17 residues. The chain's CDR3 is CASSQVGESSGANVLTF. The CDR3 DNA reads as TGTGCCAGCAGCCAAGTTGGGGAATCTAGTGGGGCCAACGTCCTGACTTTC.

This clonotype has a handful of counts. V usage is TRBV24-1 and J usage is TRBJ2-1; TRBD1 might be the D (6 bases). V was trimmed by 2 bases and J by 0 bases, leaving 16 bases between them. Germline assignment: CDR1 KGHDR and CDR2 SFDVKD. This CDR3 is 18 amino acids long. This chain's CDR3 is CATSDSRHRANSYNEQFF. CDR3 bases: TGTGCCACCAGTGATTCACGCCACAGGGCGAACTCCTACAATGAGCAGTTCTTC.

The chain combines TRBV18 with TRBJ1-2; D uncertain. Per the germline V gene, CDR1 is KGHSH and CDR2 is LQKENI. V was clipped by 3 bases and J by 4 bases, with 12 bases between them. The CDR3 loop spans 14 amino acids. For the CDR3, the DNA is TGTGCCAGCTCACCTCGCGGGCTGGCCTATGGCTACACCTTC. Residues: CASSPRGLAYGYTF.

The table lists this clonotype with a few counts. The CDR3 DNA reads TGTGCCACCAGTGAACCGGGACAGGGGGCAACAGATACGCAGTATTTT. Amino acids: CATSEPGQGATDTQYF. V usage is TRBV24-1 and J usage is TRBJ2-3, with 12 nucleotides matching TRBD1. CDR3 length equals 16 residues. Unmatched junction bases numbered 4, after V lost 4 bases and J lost 3 bases. Germline V CDR1 and CDR2: KGHDR, SFDVKD.

CDR3 DNA: TGCGCCAGCAGCGGGGGACTAGCGGGGGCCTATAGCACAGATACGCAGTATTTT. It codes for CASSGGLAGAYSTDTQYF. V gene TRBV5-1 combines with J gene TRBJ2-3; TRBD2 aligns across 14 bases. CDR3 length: 18 residues. The ends lost 4 bases at V and 0 bases at J; junction bases unmatched: 7. Germline V gives CDR1 SGHRS, CDR2 YFSETQ.

For this clonotype: The CDR3 ends on some other residue instead of the conserved phenylalanine or tryptophan, so this is likely a read error. The DNA is left out, because the CDR3 cannot be placed on it with certainty; the CDR3 is given as TCRdb lists it. The chain uses TRBV4-1 and TRBJ2-4. Both ends counted, the CDR3 spans 15 residues. CDR1 MGHRA and CDR2 YSYEKL come from the germline V gene. CDR3 loop: CASSQSSGLENILYL.

The J gene is TRBJ2-1, the V gene TRBV3-1; D not resolved. The germline V gene encodes CDR1 LGHDT and CDR2 YNNKEL (reference sequence). This CDR3 spans 14 amino acids. With 2 bases removed from V and 4 bases from J, the gap between germline ends came to 9 bases. CDR3 sequence: CASSQRTSYNEQFF. CDR3 DNA sequence: TGTGCCAGCAGCCAACGGACGTCATACAATGAGCAGTTCTTC.

In this sample, this clonotype turned up a few times. This CDR3 is CASRPSGGKPGKAYEQFF. The CDR3 bases are TGCGCCAGCAGACCTAGCGGGGGCAAACCAGGGAAGGCCTATGAGCAGTTCTTC. V gene TRBV5-1 combines with J gene TRBJ2-1, with TRBD2 matching 10 bases. This CDR3 spans 18 amino acids. Per germline, CDR1 SGHRS and CDR2 YFSETQ. J was trimmed by 8 bases and V by 5 bases; bases with no gene match: 19.

The V call is TRBV4-3, the J call TRBJ2-2; D is unresolved. Germline values: CDR1 LGHNA, CDR2 YSLEER. Trimming took 1 base from V and 6 from J, leaving 9 bases between them. The CDR3 covers 14 residues. CDR3 nucleotides: TGCGCCAGCAGCCAAGTTAACAGACCCGGGGAGCTGTTTTTT. Amino acids: CASSQVNRPGELFF.

V and J are TRBV12-3 or TRBV12-4 and TRBJ1-6; D not resolved. V lost 5 bases and J lost 13, with 9 bases in between. This CDR3 region has 11 residues. The CDR3 DNA reads TGTGCCAGCAGTACCACTGGCCCCCTCCACTTT. Translation: CASSTTGPLHF.

The chain has TRBV7-9 and TRBJ1-4; D may be TRBD1 (5 bases). The V and J ends lost 2 bases and 2 bases respectively, with 6 bases between them. CDR1 SEHNR and CDR2 FQNEAQ come from the germline V gene (reference sequence). There are 14 residues in the CDR3. DNA of the CDR3: TGTGCCAGCAGCTTAAGGGACACTAATGAAAAACTGTTTTTT. It is translated as CASSLRDTNEKLFF.

This clonotype showed up just a few times. The chain has TRBV25-1 and TRBJ1-2, with TRBD1 matching over 8 bases. In germline, CDR1 is MGHDK, CDR2 SYGVNS. V gave up 7 bases and J gave up 2 bases; unmatched junction bases: 3. This CDR3 has 13 residues. The CDR3 DNA follows: TGTGCCAGCACAGGACAGGGAAACTATGGCTACACCTTC. Translation: CASTGQGNYGYTF.

This clonotype was seen a few times. The chain joins TRBV4-3 to TRBJ1-6; D ambiguous. CDR1 is LGHNA, CDR2 YSLEER, per germline. CDR3 size: 18 residues. The V and J ends lost 0 bases and 6 bases respectively, with 18 bases between them. The CDR3 nucleotides read TGCGCCAGCAGCCAAGATTCCCGACCGTGGAGGGTTAATTCACCCCTCCACTTT. It codes for CASSQDSRPWRVNSPLHF.

Note on this clonotype: This may be a read error: a much more frequent sequence differs by one nucleotide. This rearrangement joins TRBV4-2 to TRBJ1-1; 7 bases fit TRBD1. This CDR3 has 14 amino acids. CDR1 and CDR2 (germline): LGHNA, YNFKEQ. CDR3 region: CARSQVGGGSEAFF. The CDR3 DNA sequence: TGTGCCAGGAGCCAAGTAGGGGGCGGGTCTGAAGCTTTCTTT.

The J gene is TRBJ2-1, the V gene TRBV5-1, with TRBD1 identical over 8 bases. This CDR3 is built from 14 residues. With V trimmed by 4 bases and J by 9 bases, 9 bases remained unmatched. Germline V lookup: CDR1 SGHRS, CDR2 YFSETQ. The CDR3: CASSPSGGHFEQFF. The CDR3, as DNA: TGCGCCAGCAGCCCGTCAGGGGGCCACTTTGAGCAGTTCTTC.

In this sample, this clonotype turned up a few times. The CDR3 DNA is TGTGCCAGCAGGCACAGGGATAGCAATCAGCCCCAGCATTTT. It translates to CASRHRDSNQPQHF. The V call is TRBV7-8, the J call TRBJ1-5, with TRBD1 as a possible D gene (6 bases). Per the germline V gene, CDR1 is SGHVS and CDR2 is FQNEAQ. The length of the CDR3 is 14 residues. Deletions cut 6 bases from V and 0 bases from J, with 9 bases between.

This clonotype showed up just a few times. V usage is TRBV5-1 and J usage is TRBJ1-2, with D perhaps matching TRBD1 (5 bases). CDR3 length equals 16 residues. In germline, CDR1 is SGHRS, CDR2 YFSETQ. The V end was cut by 4 bases, the J end by 4 bases, with 20 bases between. CDR3 amino acids: CASSKWLGLPRYGYTF. CDR3 coding DNA: TGCGCCAGCAGCAAGTGGTTGGGACTTCCTCGCTATGGCTACACCTTC.

This clonotype has only a few counts. The V and J genes are TRBV5-8 and TRBJ1-2; D is unclear. This CDR3 is 15 amino acids long. Trimming stripped 2 bases from V and 0 bases from J, with 11 bases between. Germline CDR1 and CDR2: SGHTS and YDEGEE. The CDR3, as DNA: TGTGCCAGCAGCTTAGGGCGGAGGACTAACTATGGCTACACCTTC. Its translation: CASSLGRRTNYGYTF.

The genes are TRBV6-2 or TRBV6-3 and TRBJ2-7; 8 nucleotides match TRBD1. Looked up from germline, CDR1 is MNHEY and CDR2 is SVGEGT. J was trimmed by 2 bases and V by 0 bases; bases with no gene match: 6. The CDR3 totals 16 residues. In nucleotides, the CDR3 is TGTGCCAGCAGTTACTCGTGGGACAGGACGACCTACGAGCAGTACTTC. This sequence encodes CASSYSWDRTTYEQYF.